This is a list of T cell receptor beta chains from one sample in a study of Graves' ophthalmopathy and Graves' hyperthyroidism. Each CDR3 protein gets one entry after TCRdb re-called the multiplex PCR reads with MiXCR. The data contain about 740,000 distinct CDR3 sequences, approximately 40% of them seen just once; the ten biggest clones take up 44%. The sequenced material came from peripheral blood. The receptors were sampled from an adult man with Graves' ophthalmopathy. Each CDR3 is given without its conserved first and last residue.

TRBJ1-1,TRBV29-1,SVELDSRAF
TRBJ2-7,TRBV7-6,ASSLVDGETYEQY
TRBJ1-5,TRBV2,ASSEIGGYQPQH
TRBJ2-7,TRBV19,ASSTMITYEQY
TRBJ1-1,TRBV2,ASRTGGPDTEAF
TRBJ2-5,TRBV2,ASSLQGSEETQY
TRBJ2-5,TRBV10-2,ASSHNRRGETQY
TRBJ1-4,TRBV11-2,ASSLGRTDNEKLL
TRBJ2-5,TRBV7-2,ASSPRDRVETQY
TRBJ2-7,TRBV24-1,ASRGTGDAEQY
TRBJ1-1,TRBV7-9,ASSWGFPGGSEAF
TRBJ1-5,TRBV7-9,ASSPEAGQGYQPQH
TRBJ1-1,TRBV29-1,SVATGVAPPEAF
TRBJ2-7,TRBV7-9,ASNDEDRGSYEQY
TRBJ2-7,TRBV2,ASSYSGTGSEQY
TRBJ2-2,TRBV12-3/TRBV12-4,ASAKTVSGELF
TRBJ1-2,TRBV15,ATSHQSRRQGTLT
TRBJ1-5,TRBV2,ASMEGGVGQPQH
TRBJ1-1,TRBV2,ASTWGVNTEAF
TRBJ2-3,TRBV7-9,ASSASSDRANTQY
NA,TRBV2,ASSQSLGLAENEQF
TRBJ1-5,TRBV2,ASSAQQGPLQPQH
TRBJ2-5,TRBV20-1,SATPSAAQETQY
TRBJ2-7,TRBV24-1,ATSSGQGANEQY
TRBJ1-1,TRBV21-1,ASSKARNGPGHTEAF
TRBJ2-6,TRBV6-5,ASSLTGPGANVLT
TRBJ2-7,TRBV10-2,ASGSGGNEQY
TRBJ1-3,TRBV5-1,ASSSGAAGNTIY
TRBJ2-7,TRBV20-1,SASGGAVSYEQY
TRBJ1-5,TRBV15,ATSTRSGVSPQH
TRBJ1-5,TRBV30,AWTRGRDQPQH
TRBJ2-5,TRBV4-3,ASSQDWASLETQY
TRBJ2-7,TRBV20-1,SARDITGYRLYEQY
TRBJ1-5,TRBV20-1,SARRGGGGNQPQH
TRBJ2-2,TRBV24-1,ATSDNRLAYIGELF
TRBJ1-1,TRBV7-9,ASSPPESPTEAF
TRBJ1-4,TRBV4-3,ASSRGNNEKLF
TRBJ2-7,TRBV20-1,SARAGGREQY
TRBJ1-3,TRBV7-2,ASSQAMGGRNTIY
TRBJ1-3,TRBV12-3/TRBV12-4,ALDRAGNTIY
TRBJ2-3,TRBV29-1,SVGSSGRGDTQY
TRBJ1-4,TRBV15,ATSRDRWGTGGDEKLF
TRBJ1-1,TRBV4-3,ASSQVSQGATEAF
TRBJ2-7,TRBV20-1,SARLAYSYEQY
TRBJ2-2,TRBV7-2,ASGWAGEVGELF
TRBJ2-2,TRBV25-1,ASGVGGQRGGELF
TRBJ1-1,TRBV10-2,ASRGRDNTGARDYTEAF
TRBJ2-2,TRBV7-9,ASSPPAGYTGELF
TRBJ2-7,TRBV2,ASSASGTVWWQY
TRBJ2-7,TRBV7-7,ASSPGEGYEQY
TRBJ1-6,TRBV6-5,ASSDTPGTVISPLH
TRBJ2-7,TRBV7-2,ASSSREWQY
TRBJ2-7,TRBV24-1,ATSDPGTSEQY
TRBJ2-2,TRBV6-1,ASSERTGRGELF
TRBJ2-7,TRBV11-2,ASSLSRAVEQY
TRBJ1-2,TRBV7-8,ASSSQGTYDGYT
TRBJ1-2,TRBV7-9,ASSLQGGQGAEGYT
TRBJ2-5,TRBV7-9,ASSVEAVGETQY
TRBJ1-5,TRBV2,ASSAGTGGNGNQPQH